Each of the 4 T cell receptor beta chains below was sequenced from the same sample in a study of T cells in Graves' hyperthyroidism and ophthalmopathy. Amplified regions were TCR beta CDR3 sequences from RNA transcripts. With the HTBI primer set, the TCR CDR3 went through a first round of RT-PCR. TCRdb reanalysed the multiplex PCR reads using MiXCR and keeps one entry per CDR3 protein. The sample has 250,000 to 350,000 distinct CDR3 sequences; roughly 17% are singletons. What was sequenced was blood. These receptors were taken from a man aged 25-45 years with Graves' hyperthyroidism.

J is TRBJ2-5 and V is TRBV20-1; D not certain. CDR1 DFQATT and CDR2 SNEGSKA come from the germline V gene (reference sequence). This CDR3 comprises 10 residues. V lost 3 bases to trimming and J lost 9 bases, with 8 bases between them. CDR3 coding DNA: TGCAGTGCTAGGGACGTGGCCCAGTACTTC. It codes for CSARDVAQYF.

This clonotype has a count of ten or more. This rearrangement joins TRBV20-1 to TRBJ1-2, with D hard to call. The CDR3 is 14 amino acids. CDR1 DFQATT and CDR2 SNEGSKA come from the germline V gene (reference sequence). Between the trimmed V and J ends, which lost 0 bases and 8 bases, there was a span of 16 bases. The CDR3 loop is CSARDMFSGDGYTF. The CDR3 coding sequence is TGCAGTGCTAGAGATATGTTTAGTGGAGACGGCTACACCTTC.

This clonotype was seen at least ten times. The chain recombines TRBV6-1 with TRBJ2-4; the match to TRBD1 covers 7 bases. In germline, CDR1 is MNHNS, CDR2 SASEGT. V gave up 8 bases and J gave up 3 bases; unmatched junction bases: 7. The CDR3 runs 14 residues. The CDR3 region is CASGQQGSKNIQYF. Written as DNA, the CDR3 is TGTGCCAGCGGCCAACAGGGGAGCAAAAACATTCAGTACTTC.

Notes on this clonotype: A much more abundant neighbour one base away suggests this may be a read error. The chain links TRBV29-1 to TRBJ2-7; D uncertain. Trimming took off 1 base at V and 0 bases at J, with 10 bases between the two ends. Germline CDR1 SQVTM, CDR2 ANQGSEA. The CDR3 runs 14 residues. CDR3 nucleotide sequence: TGCAGCGTTGAAGCGGCCAGACCCTCCTACGAGCAGTACTTC. As protein: CSVEAARPSYEQYF.